This record looks at one TCR beta chain sequence and its context. Its antigen target is currently unknown. Per-base qualities were not stored, and no clone one base away is much larger. The data were obtained in a study of T cells in narcolepsy (dated by TCRdb to the late 2010s). About the full investigation: Healthy control donors were enrolled in the study alongside patients who had narcolepsy type 1 or type 2 (NT1, NT2). To look for autoreactive T cells in narcolepsy patients that target self-antigens of hypocretin neurons (hypocretin, TRIB2), the study used TCR Vbeta sequencing to follow clonotypes in blood and CSF. Study-wide findings and limitations: Patients and controls had comparable numbers of sequenced blood memory CD4+ clonotypes, averaging about 39,000 and 35,000, respectively. According to the report, autoreactive clonotypes were detected serially in the blood of the same patients and of different patients, but not in healthy controls. HCRT-specific and TRIB2-specific autoreactive clonotypes were highlighted in plots that compared CD4+ T cell clonotypes in CSF versus blood from the same patient. Some blood memory CD4+ repertoires from patients and controls contained no sequences matching autoreactive T cell clones.

Libraries were made using the immunoSEQ multiplex PCR assay. The clones in this table, taken by TCRdb from immuneACCESS, are in-frame only. Not every clone is retained; where verified, under half of the shortfall comes from an unresolved V gene, and the cause of the rest is unknown. Recorded for this sample are 13,000 or so clones; about 89% of them occurred a single time. The ten largest clones take up approximately 1.6% of the sample. For TCR Vbeta sequencing, memory CD4+ T cells were sorted ex vivo from the peripheral blood of both healthy controls and narcolepsy patients. The cysteine opens and the phenylalanine closes a CDR3 of 14 amino acids. Only the CDR3 portion is preserved as DNA: 42 bases, with reading frame beginning at the first base. V loses 4 bases, J loses 2 bases, and the germline ends lie 12 bases apart. CDR1 and CDR2 (MNHEY, SVGAGI) derive from the germline V gene.

Sequencing was carried out using CD45RA- memory CD4+ T cells from PBMCs. The label giving this sample's cell subset or site can be read as: memory T cells sorted ex vivo from peripheral blood. The source of this sequence is a human donor with narcolepsy. The rearrangement joined TRBV6-5 to TRBJ2-7; possibly the D gene is TRBD1, per 6 matching bases. The nucleotides are TGTGCCAGCAGTTCATACAGGGTTGCCTACGAGCAGTACTTC. It is translated as CASSSYRVAYEQYF.